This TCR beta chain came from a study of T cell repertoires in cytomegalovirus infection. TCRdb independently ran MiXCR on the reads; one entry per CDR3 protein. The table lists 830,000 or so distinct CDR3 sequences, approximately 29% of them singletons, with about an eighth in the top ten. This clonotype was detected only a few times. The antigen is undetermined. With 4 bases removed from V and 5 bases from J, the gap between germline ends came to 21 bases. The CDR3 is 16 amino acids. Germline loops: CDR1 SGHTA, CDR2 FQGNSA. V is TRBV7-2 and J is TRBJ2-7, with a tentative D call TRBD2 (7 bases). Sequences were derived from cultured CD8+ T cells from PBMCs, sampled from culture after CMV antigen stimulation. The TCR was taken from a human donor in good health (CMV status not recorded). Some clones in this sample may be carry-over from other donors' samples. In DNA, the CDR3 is TGTGCCAGCAGCTCCCGGGGGCGGGGGCTAGGGGACGAGCAGTACTTC. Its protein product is CASSSRGRGLGDEQYF.